This T cell receptor (beta chain) stems from a study of OX40 agonist ivuxolimab in advanced cancers. Findings of the study overall: At 0.1-3.0 mg/kg, partial responders had clonal expansion among the lowest observed.

Germline CDR1 is MNHEY and CDR2 is SMNVEV (reference sequence). V dropped 2 bases and J dropped 5; count of bases not matched to a gene: 4. This CDR3 contains 15 residues. Comments on this clone: Its antigen is unidentified.

The method was immunoSEQ multiplex PCR; TCRdb's version includes in-frame clones alone and lacks a portion of them. The table shows over 100,000 clones, with 80% to 90% occurring only once. This sample comprised CD4+ or CD8+ T cells sorted from blood, obtained in a trial of the OX40 agonist ivuxolimab. This receptor was identified in an adult with an advanced solid tumor such as melanoma, head and neck, liver or kidney cancer. The chain recombines TRBV27 with TRBJ2-5, with 11 bases matching TRBD1. CDR3 sequence reads: CASSLGQGAIETQYF. CDR3 sequence (DNA): TGTGCCAGCAGTTTAGGACAGGGGGCGATTGAGACCCAGTACTTC.